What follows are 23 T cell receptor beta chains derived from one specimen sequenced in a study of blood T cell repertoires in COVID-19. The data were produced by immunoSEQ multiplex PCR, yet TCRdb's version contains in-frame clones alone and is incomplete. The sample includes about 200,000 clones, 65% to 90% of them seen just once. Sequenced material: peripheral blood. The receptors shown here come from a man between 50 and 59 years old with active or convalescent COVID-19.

CDR3 sequence (DNA): TGCGCCAGCAGCCGAAAGGGGATAACGGGGGGGCAAGATACGCAGTATTTT. As protein: CASSRKGITGGQDTQYF. J is TRBJ2-3 and V is TRBV4-3; 8 nucleotides match TRBD2. V was clipped by 4 bases and J by 5 bases; unmatched bases: 14. In germline, CDR1 is LGHNA, CDR2 YSLEER. This CDR3 region has 17 residues.

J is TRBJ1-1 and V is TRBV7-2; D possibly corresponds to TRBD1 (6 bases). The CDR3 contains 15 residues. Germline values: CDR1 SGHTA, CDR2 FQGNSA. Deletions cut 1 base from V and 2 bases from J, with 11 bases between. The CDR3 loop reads CASSLGGGGNTEAFF. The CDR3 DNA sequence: TGTGCCAGCAGCTTAGGGGGAGGGGGTAACACTGAAGCTTTCTTT.

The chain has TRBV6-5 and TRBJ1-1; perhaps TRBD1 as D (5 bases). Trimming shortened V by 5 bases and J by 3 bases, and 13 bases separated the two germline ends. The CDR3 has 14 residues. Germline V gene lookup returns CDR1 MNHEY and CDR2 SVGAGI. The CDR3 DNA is TGTGCCAGCAGTCCTCAGGGAAGAGACACTGAAGCTTTCTTT. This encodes CASSPQGRDTEAFF.

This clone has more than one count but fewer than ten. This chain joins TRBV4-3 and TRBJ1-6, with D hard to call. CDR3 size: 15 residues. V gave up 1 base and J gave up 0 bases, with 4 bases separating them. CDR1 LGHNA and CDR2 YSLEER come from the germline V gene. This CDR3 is CASSQGPSYNSPLHF. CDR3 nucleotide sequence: TGCGCCAGCAGCCAAGGGCCCTCCTATAATTCACCCCTCCACTTT.

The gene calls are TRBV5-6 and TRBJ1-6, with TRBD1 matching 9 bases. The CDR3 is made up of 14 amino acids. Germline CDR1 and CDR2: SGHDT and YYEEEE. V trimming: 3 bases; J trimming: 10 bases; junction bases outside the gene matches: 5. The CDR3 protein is CASSWTGEESPLHF. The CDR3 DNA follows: TGTGCCAGCAGCTGGACAGGGGAGGAATCACCCCTCCACTTT.

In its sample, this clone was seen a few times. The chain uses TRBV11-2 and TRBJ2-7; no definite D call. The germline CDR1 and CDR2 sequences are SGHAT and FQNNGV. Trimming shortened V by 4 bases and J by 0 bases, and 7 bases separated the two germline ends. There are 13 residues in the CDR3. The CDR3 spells CASSSYSSYEQYV. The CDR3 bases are TGTGCCAGCAGCTCCTACTCCTCCTACGAGCAGTACGTC.

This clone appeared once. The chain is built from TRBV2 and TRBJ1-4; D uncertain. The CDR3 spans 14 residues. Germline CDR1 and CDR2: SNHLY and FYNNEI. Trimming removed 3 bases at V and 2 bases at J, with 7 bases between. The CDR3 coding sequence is TGTGCCAGCAGTGACAGTTGGACTAATGAAAAACTGTTTTTT. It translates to CASSDSWTNEKLFF. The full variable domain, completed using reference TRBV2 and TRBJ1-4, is EPEVTQTPSHQVTQMGQEVILRCVPISNHLYFYWYRQILGQKVEFLVSFYNNEISEKSEIFDDQFSVERPDGSNFTLKIRSTKLEDSAMYFCASSDSWTNEKLFFGSGTQLSVL.

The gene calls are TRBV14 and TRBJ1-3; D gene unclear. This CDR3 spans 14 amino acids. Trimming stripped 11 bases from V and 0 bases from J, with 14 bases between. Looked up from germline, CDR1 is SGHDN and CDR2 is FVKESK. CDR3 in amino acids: CARGETGSGNTIYF. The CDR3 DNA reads TGTGCCCGCGGCGAGACGGGCTCTGGAAACACCATATATTTT.

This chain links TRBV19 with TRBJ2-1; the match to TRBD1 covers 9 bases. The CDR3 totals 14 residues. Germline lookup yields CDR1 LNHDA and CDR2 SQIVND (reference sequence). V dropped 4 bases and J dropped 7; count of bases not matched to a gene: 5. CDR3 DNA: TGTGCCAGTAGTAGGACAGGGGCTGGGAATGAGCAGTTCTTC. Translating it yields CASSRTGAGNEQFF.

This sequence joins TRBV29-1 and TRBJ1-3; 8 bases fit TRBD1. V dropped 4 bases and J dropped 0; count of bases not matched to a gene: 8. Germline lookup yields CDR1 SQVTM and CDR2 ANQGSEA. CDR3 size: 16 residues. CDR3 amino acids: CSVATGVAASGNTIYF. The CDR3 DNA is TGCAGCGTTGCGACAGGGGTCGCAGCCTCTGGAAACACCATATATTTT. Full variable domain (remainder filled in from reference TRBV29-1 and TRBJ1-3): SAVISQKPSRDICQRGTSLTIQCQVDSQVTMMFWYRQQPGQSLTLIATANQGSEATYESGFVIDKFPISRPNLTFSTLTVSNMSPEDSSIYLCSVATGVAASGNTIYFGEGSWLTVV.

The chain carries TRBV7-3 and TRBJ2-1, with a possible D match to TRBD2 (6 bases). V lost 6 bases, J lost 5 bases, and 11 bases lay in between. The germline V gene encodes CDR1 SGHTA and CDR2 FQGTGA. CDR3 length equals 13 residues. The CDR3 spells CASSRGGNNEQFF. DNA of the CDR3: TGTGCCAGCAGTCGCGGAGGGAACAATGAGCAGTTCTTC.

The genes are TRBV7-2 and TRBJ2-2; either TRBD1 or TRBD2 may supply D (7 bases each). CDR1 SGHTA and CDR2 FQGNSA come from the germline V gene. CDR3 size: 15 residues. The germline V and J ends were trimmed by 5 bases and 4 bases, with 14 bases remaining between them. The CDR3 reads CASSIDREGTGELFF. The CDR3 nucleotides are TGTGCCAGCAGCATAGACAGGGAGGGCACCGGGGAGCTGTTTTTT. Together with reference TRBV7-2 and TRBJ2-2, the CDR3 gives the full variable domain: GAGVSQSPSNKVTEKGKDVELRCDPISGHTALYWYRQSLGQGLEFLIYFQGNSAPDKSGLPSDRFSAERTGGSVSTLTIQRTQQEDSAVYLCASSIDREGTGELFFGEGSRLTVL.

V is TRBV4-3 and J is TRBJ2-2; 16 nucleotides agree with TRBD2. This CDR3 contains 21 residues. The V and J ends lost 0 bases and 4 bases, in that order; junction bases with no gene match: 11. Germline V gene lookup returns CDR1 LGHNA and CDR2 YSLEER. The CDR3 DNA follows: TGCGCCAGCAGCCAAGACCGTTGGGGACTAGCGGGAGGGGCGAGCACCGGGGAGCTGTTTTTT. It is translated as CASSQDRWGLAGGASTGELFF.

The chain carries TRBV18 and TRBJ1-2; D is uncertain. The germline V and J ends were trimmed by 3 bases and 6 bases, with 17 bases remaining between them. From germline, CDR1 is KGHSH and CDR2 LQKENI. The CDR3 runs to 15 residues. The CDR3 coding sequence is TGTGCCAGCTCACCCGAGACTGCAAGGTCGGATGGCTACACCTTC. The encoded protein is CASSPETARSDGYTF. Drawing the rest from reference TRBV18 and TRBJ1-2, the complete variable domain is NAGVMQNPRHLVRRRGQEARLRCSPMKGHSHVYWYRQLPEEGLKFMVYLQKENIIDESGMPKERFSAEFPKEGPSILRIQQVVRGDSAAYFCASSPETARSDGYTFGSGTRLTVV.

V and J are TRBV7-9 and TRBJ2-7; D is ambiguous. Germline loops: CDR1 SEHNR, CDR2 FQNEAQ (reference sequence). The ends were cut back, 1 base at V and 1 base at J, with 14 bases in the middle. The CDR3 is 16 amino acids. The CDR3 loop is CASSLGLGQESYEQYF. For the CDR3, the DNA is TGTGCCAGCAGCTTAGGGTTAGGTCAGGAATCCTACGAGCAGTACTTC.

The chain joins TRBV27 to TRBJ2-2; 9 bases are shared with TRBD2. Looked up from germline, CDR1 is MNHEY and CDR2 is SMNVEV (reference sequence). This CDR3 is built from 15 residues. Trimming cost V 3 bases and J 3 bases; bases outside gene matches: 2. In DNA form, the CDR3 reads TGTGCCAGCAGTTTTGAGCGGGGGGACACCGGGGAGCTGTTTTTT. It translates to CASSFERGDTGELFF.

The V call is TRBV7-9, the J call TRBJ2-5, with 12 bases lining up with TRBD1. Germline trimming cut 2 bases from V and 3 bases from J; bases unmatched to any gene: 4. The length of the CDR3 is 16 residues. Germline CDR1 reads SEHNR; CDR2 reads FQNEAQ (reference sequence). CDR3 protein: CASSLRDRGLKETQYF. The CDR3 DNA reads TGTGCCAGCAGCTTAAGGGACAGGGGGCTGAAAGAGACCCAGTACTTC.

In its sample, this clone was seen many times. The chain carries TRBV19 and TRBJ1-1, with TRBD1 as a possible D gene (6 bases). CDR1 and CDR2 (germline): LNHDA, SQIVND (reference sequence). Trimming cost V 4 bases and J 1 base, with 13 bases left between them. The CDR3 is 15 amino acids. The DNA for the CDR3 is TGTGCCAGTAGTACACCGGGCAGGGGGAACACTGAAGCTTTCTTT. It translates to CASSTPGRGNTEAFF.

CDR3: CASTGTGGLYGYTF. The DNA of the CDR3 is TGTGCCAGCACCGGGACAGGAGGTCTCTATGGCTACACCTTC. The rearrangement links TRBV28 to TRBJ1-2; 8 positions match TRBD1. The CDR3 runs to 14 residues. Germline lookup yields CDR1 MDHEN and CDR2 SYDVKM. V lost 7 bases to trimming and J lost 4 bases; unmatched junction nucleotides: 8.

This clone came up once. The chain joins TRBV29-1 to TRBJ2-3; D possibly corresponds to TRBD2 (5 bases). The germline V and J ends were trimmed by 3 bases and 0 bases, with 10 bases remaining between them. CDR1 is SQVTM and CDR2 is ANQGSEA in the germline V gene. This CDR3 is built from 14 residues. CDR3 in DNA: TGCAGCGTTGAGGGCAGGACTAGCACAGATACGCAGTATTTT. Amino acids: CSVEGRTSTDTQYF.

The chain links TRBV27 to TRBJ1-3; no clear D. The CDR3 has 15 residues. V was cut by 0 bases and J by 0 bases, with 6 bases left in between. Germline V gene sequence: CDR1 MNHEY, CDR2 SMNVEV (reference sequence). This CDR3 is CASSLSQNSGNTIYF. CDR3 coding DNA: TGTGCCAGCAGTTTATCCCAGAACTCTGGAAACACCATATATTTT.

Here the CDR3 reads CASSYSRQGGNTIYF. CDR3 DNA sequence: TGTGCCAGCAGTTACTCTAGGCAGGGTGGAAACACCATATATTTT. J is TRBJ1-3 and V is TRBV6-5, with D maybe TRBD1 (5 bases). This CDR3 has 15 residues. Trimming left V 0 bases short and J 3 bases short, with 9 bases between. Germline V CDR1 and CDR2: MNHEY, SVGAGI.

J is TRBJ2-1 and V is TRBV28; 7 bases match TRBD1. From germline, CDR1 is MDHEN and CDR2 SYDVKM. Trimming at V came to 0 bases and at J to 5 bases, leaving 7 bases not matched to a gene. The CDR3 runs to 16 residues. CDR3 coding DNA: TGTGCCAGCAGTTTATGGGCTTCGGGACAGAACAATGAGCAGTTCTTC. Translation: CASSLWASGQNNEQFF.